Sequencing of this TCR beta chain was carried out in a study of blood T cell repertoires in COVID-19. V was shortened by 3 bases and J by 10 bases, with 19 bases between the two germline ends. Per germline, CDR1 LNHDA and CDR2 SQIVND (reference sequence). The CDR3 contains 16 residues. Assay: immunoSEQ multiplex PCR; the TCRdb copy retains only in-frame clones and omits some. The top ten clones hold more than 8% of a sample with under 200,000 clones, around 85% of them seen once. This receptor was taken from an elderly woman with acute or convalescent COVID-19. V gene TRBV19 combines with J gene TRBJ1-6, with a tentative D call TRBD1 (5 bases). Sequencing used peripheral blood. As DNA, the CDR3 is TGTGCCAGTAGTATCCAGGGAAACCTTCTCGGATCACCCCTCCACTTT. Translated: CASSIQGNLLGSPLHF.